The present entry profiles one TCR beta chain with its context. Its antigen is undetermined. This CDR3 is 14 amino acids long. Trimming left V 4 bases short and J 4 bases short, with 13 bases between. Germline V gene sequence: CDR1 GTSNPN, CDR2 SVGIG (reference sequence). PCR used 60 Vbeta primers and 13 Jbeta primers. Produced via immunoSEQ multiplex PCR; TCRdb's table is partial and in-frame only. In the table there are 150,000 to 200,000 clones, 65% to 80% of which are singletons. The data stem from a study of cytomegalovirus exposure and HLA in healthy donors. Overall study: Prior work identified 95 million to 120 million unique TCR beta sequences in 150 million to 200 million T cells.

All the people who gave samples were healthy bone marrow donors. Whole-study results and caveats: Later analysis associated a missense DCLRE1C variant with TCR beta V- and J-gene trimming.

The V call is TRBV30, the J call TRBJ2-2; possible D gene TRBD1, 6 bases. Sequences were obtained from PBMCs. The clonotype comes from a woman aged 40-49 years in good health and CMV-seronegative. CDR3 in DNA: TGTGCCTGGAAATCAGGGGTAGGCACCGGGGAGCTGTTTTTT. This gives the protein CAWKSGVGTGELFF.